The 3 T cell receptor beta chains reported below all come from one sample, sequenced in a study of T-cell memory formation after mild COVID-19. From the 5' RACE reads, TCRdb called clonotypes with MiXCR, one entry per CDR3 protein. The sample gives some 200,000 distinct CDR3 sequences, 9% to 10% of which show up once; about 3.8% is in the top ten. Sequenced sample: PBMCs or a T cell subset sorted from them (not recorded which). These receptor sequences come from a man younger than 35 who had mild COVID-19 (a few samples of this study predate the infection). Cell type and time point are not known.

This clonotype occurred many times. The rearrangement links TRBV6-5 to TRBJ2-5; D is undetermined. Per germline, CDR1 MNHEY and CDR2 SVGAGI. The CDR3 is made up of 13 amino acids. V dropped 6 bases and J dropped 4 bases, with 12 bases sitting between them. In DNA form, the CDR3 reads TGTGCCAGCAGAAGGCCCGGCGGAGAGACCCAGTACTTC. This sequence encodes CASRRPGGETQYF.

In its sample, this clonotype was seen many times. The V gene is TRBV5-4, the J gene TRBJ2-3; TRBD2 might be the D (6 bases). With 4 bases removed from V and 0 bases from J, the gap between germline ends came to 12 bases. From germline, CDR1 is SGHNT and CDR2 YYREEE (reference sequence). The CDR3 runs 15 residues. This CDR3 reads CASSPPGTSTDTQYF. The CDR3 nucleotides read TGTGCCAGCAGCCCTCCCGGGACTAGCACAGATACGCAGTATTTT.

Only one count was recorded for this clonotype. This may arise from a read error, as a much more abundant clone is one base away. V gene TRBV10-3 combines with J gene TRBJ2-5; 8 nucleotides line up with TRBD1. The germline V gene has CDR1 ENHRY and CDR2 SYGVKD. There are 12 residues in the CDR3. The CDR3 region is CSTRQGQETQYF. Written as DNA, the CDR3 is TGTTCCACAAGACAGGGGCAAGAGACCCAGTACTTC.